Listed here are 27 T cell receptor beta chains from one sample, sequenced in a study of T cells after yellow fever vaccination. MiXCR, run by TCRdb on the 5' RACE reads, gives a single entry per CDR3 protein. The sample includes some 320,000 distinct CDR3 sequences, approximately 4% seen only once; the top ten take 20% to 25%. The specimen comprised PBMCs, sampled 5 days after the yellow fever booster vaccination. These receptors came from a man between 18 and 29 years old who received the YFV17D yellow fever vaccine.

This clonotype was seen more than once but under ten times. This chain connects TRBV6-5 to TRBJ1-2, with 8 bases lining up with TRBD1. V lost 10 bases, J lost 4 bases, and 8 bases stayed unmatched. This CDR3 has 13 residues. Germline CDR1 MNHEY, CDR2 SVGAGI. The CDR3 nucleotides read TGTGCCACCCAAAGTGGGACAGGCTATGGCTACACCTTC. Its translation is CATQSGTGYGYTF.

There are a few counts of this clonotype. This sequence joins TRBV7-6 and TRBJ2-1, with TRBD1 identical over 7 bases. The CDR3 has 14 amino acids. V was clipped by 1 base and J by 10 bases; unmatched bases: 7. Germline loops: CDR1 SGHVS, CDR2 FNYEAQ. The CDR3 DNA follows: TGTGCCAGCAGCTTAGGAGGGGGCAAGGAGGAGCAGTTCTTC. Protein sequence: CASSLGGGKEEQFF.

CDR3 loop: CASSRDRDNQPQHF. The CDR3 bases are TGTGCCAGCAGCCGGGACAGAGACAATCAGCCCCAGCATTTT. The V and J genes are TRBV7-2 and TRBJ1-5; TRBD1 matches at 7 bases. The length of the CDR3 is 14 residues. CDR1 and CDR2 (germline): SGHTA, FQGNSA. V lost 5 bases and J lost 3; bases outside the gene matches: 4.

There are many counts of this clonotype. V gene TRBV12-3 or TRBV12-4 combines with J gene TRBJ2-7, with D possibly being TRBD1 (5 bases). This CDR3 is 13 amino acids long. V was pared by 3 bases and J by 2 bases, with 8 bases between. CDR3 coding DNA: TGTGCCAGCAGTTTGCAGGGAACCTACGAGCAGTACGTC. Residues: CASSLQGTYEQYV.

In its sample, this clonotype was seen a few times. This chain links TRBV11-2 with TRBJ1-1; D ambiguous. CDR1 is SGHAT and CDR2 is FQNNGV in the germline V gene. V shed 5 bases and J shed 4 bases, with 17 bases lying between them. This CDR3 is 15 amino acids long. The CDR3, as DNA: TGTGCCAGCAGCCCGGGGTGGGGTTTGATCACTGAAGCTTTCTTT. This sequence encodes CASSPGWGLITEAFF.

This clonotype has only a few counts. The chain recombines TRBV7-9 with TRBJ2-7; 8 bases are shared with TRBD2. The junction had 3 bases not matched to a gene; V was cut back by 5 bases and J by 6 bases. The germline V gene has CDR1 SEHNR and CDR2 FQNEAQ (reference sequence). This CDR3 is 12 amino acids long. The CDR3 nucleotides read TGTGCCAGCAGCCCGGGAGGGGTCGAGCAGTACTTC. Encoded protein: CASSPGGVEQYF.

This clonotype was picked up many times. The rearrangement joins TRBV30 to TRBJ1-1; a weak D match, TRBD1 (5 bases). The CDR3 length is 15 residues. Looked up from germline, CDR1 is GTSNPN and CDR2 is SVGIG (reference sequence). The V and J ends lost 3 bases and 11 bases respectively, with 25 bases between them. The CDR3 here is CAWSPMGDLRPSAFF. The CDR3, as DNA: TGTGCCTGGAGCCCAATGGGGGATCTAAGGCCCTCCGCTTTCTTT.

This chain connects TRBV7-9 to TRBJ2-5; TRBD2 aligns across 8 bases. Germline loops: CDR1 SEHNR, CDR2 FQNEAQ (reference sequence). V gave up 9 bases and J gave up 1 base; unmatched junction bases: 7. The CDR3 is 14 residues long. CDR3 region: CASTRGGSQETQYF. The CDR3 nucleotides read TGTGCCAGTACCCGCGGGGGGAGCCAAGAGACCCAGTACTTC.

This clonotype was counted only a few times. The genes are TRBV20-1 and TRBJ1-1, with D hard to call. V was pared by 6 bases and J by 3 bases, with 11 bases between. This CDR3 has 12 residues. The V gene's germline CDR1 is DFQATT and CDR2 SNEGSKA (reference sequence). CDR3 DNA sequence: TGCAGTGCGGACCCCCCTCACACTGAAGCTTTCTTT. Translated, it gives CSADPPHTEAFF.

This clonotype was counted ten times or more. The chain has TRBV20-1 and TRBJ1-4; D not certain. CDR3 length: 15 amino acids. CDR1 and CDR2 from the germline V gene are DFQATT and SNEGSKA (reference sequence). The V and J ends lost 0 bases and 0 bases respectively, with 8 bases between them. The CDR3: CSARDRRATNEKLFF. In DNA, the CDR3 is TGCAGTGCTAGAGATAGGCGGGCAACTAATGAAAAACTGTTTTTT.

The chain combines TRBV20-1 with TRBJ2-6; no clear D. Trimming took 5 bases from V and 0 from J, leaving 2 bases between them. The CDR3 is made up of 12 amino acids. Germline CDR1 reads DFQATT; CDR2 reads SNEGSKA (reference sequence). CDR3 in amino acids: CSALSGANVLTF. The CDR3 region has the DNA TGCAGTGCTCTCTCTGGGGCCAACGTCCTGACTTTC.

This clonotype was detected many times. The rearrangement joins TRBV4-2 to TRBJ2-5, with D perhaps matching TRBD1 or TRBD2 (7 bases each). V dropped 1 base and J dropped 4 bases, with 16 bases sitting between them. The germline V gene has CDR1 LGHNA and CDR2 YNFKEQ. The CDR3 consists of 16 residues. DNA for the CDR3: TGTGCCAGCAGCCAAGGGGAGGGGGCCAGAAGAGAGACCCAGTACTTC. Amino acid sequence: CASSQGEGARRETQYF.

This clonotype was picked up a small number of times. V gene TRBV7-9 combines with J gene TRBJ1-5; possibly TRBD1 for D (6 bases). Per germline, CDR1 SEHNR and CDR2 FQNEAQ (reference sequence). The germline V and J ends were trimmed by 8 bases and 7 bases, with 15 bases remaining between them. CDR3 length equals 13 residues. In DNA form, the CDR3 reads TGTGCCAGCGTTCAAGGGGGAGGGCAGCCCCAGCATTTT. Residues: CASVQGGGQPQHF.

The chain joins TRBV3-1 to TRBJ1-5; D remains unclear. This CDR3 is 13 amino acids long. Germline values: CDR1 LGHDT, CDR2 YNNKEL (reference sequence). V lost 0 bases and J 3 bases, leaving 3 bases between the germline ends. CDR3 sequence reads: CASSQDTNQPQHF. CDR3 coding DNA: TGTGCCAGCAGCCAAGACACCAATCAGCCCCAGCATTTT.

This clonotype turned up a few times. V is TRBV6-5 and J is TRBJ2-7; D is possibly TRBD1 or TRBD2 (7 bases each). Germline assignment: CDR1 MNHEY and CDR2 SVGAGI. CDR3 length: 12 residues. V gave up 4 bases and J gave up 12 bases, with 16 bases separating them. The CDR3: CASSSRGGSAYV. CDR3 in DNA: TGTGCCAGCAGTTCCAGGGGGGGGAGTGCGTACGTC.

V and J are TRBV20-1 and TRBJ2-7; D is perhaps TRBD1 (5 bases). The CDR3 is 12 amino acids. The V end lost 3 bases, the J end lost 2 bases, and 8 bases lay between the germline ends. CDR1 is DFQATT, CDR2 SNEGSKA, per germline (reference sequence). The CDR3, as DNA: TGCAGTGCTAGGGGGCCTCCCTACGAGCAGTACTTC. As protein: CSARGPPYEQYF.

The V gene is TRBV18, the J gene TRBJ1-1; D unresolved. Trimming shortened V by 3 bases and J by 2 bases, and 10 bases separated the two germline ends. Germline V lookup: CDR1 KGHSH, CDR2 LQKENI. CDR3 length: 14 amino acids. The CDR3 bases are TGTGCCAGCTCACCTCCAAACAAAAACACTGAAGCTTTCTTT. It translates to CASSPPNKNTEAFF.

V is TRBV19 and J is TRBJ1-1; D ambiguous. The germline V gene encodes CDR1 LNHDA and CDR2 SQIVND (reference sequence). Trimming removed 10 bases at V and 4 bases at J, with 13 bases between. The CDR3 has 12 amino acids. The CDR3 DNA reads TGTGCCACCCGAACCGGGATCACTGAAGCTTTCTTT. It is translated as CATRTGITEAFF. The entire variable domain, with the rest obtained from reference TRBV19 and TRBJ1-1, is as follows: DGGITQSPKYLFRKEGQNVTLSCEQNLNHDAMYWYRQDPGQGLRLIYYSQIVNDFQKGDIAEGYSVSREKKESFPLTVTSAQKNPTAFYLCATRTGITEAFFGQGTRLTVV.

This clonotype was seen repeatedly, ten times or more. The chain couples TRBV28 to TRBJ1-1, with D uncertain. Between the trimmed V and J ends, which lost 3 bases and 0 bases, there was a span of 14 bases. CDR1 is MDHEN and CDR2 is SYDVKM in the germline V gene. The CDR3 covers 16 residues. The CDR3 reads CASSLRTGPLNTEAFF. The CDR3 DNA reads TGTGCCAGCAGTTTGCGAACGGGTCCCCTGAACACTGAAGCTTTCTTT.

Comment on this clonotype: This sequence may be a read error, since a much larger clone differs from it by one base. This sequence joins TRBV12-3 or TRBV12-4 and TRBJ1-4, with D hard to call. Trimming cost V 6 bases and J 7 bases, with 12 bases left between them. CDR3 size: 13 residues. CDR3 bases: TGTGCCAGCAGACCGGGAAGCCTTGAAAAACTGTTTTTT. It codes for CASRPGSLEKLFF.

The rearrangement uses TRBV5-1 and TRBJ2-5; 7 bases match TRBD1. The germline CDR1 and CDR2 sequences are SGHRS and YFSETQ. Losses at the gene ends were 4 bases for V and 3 bases for J; bases not matched to a gene: 12. The CDR3 totals 16 residues. The CDR3 protein is CASSPRQGGLEETQYF. The CDR3 DNA is TGCGCCAGCAGCCCGCGACAAGGGGGCTTGGAAGAGACCCAGTACTTC.

This clonotype was recorded a few times. This chain links TRBV3-1 with TRBJ2-7; D not resolved. The germline V and J ends were trimmed by 1 base and 0 bases, with 7 bases remaining between them. Germline V gene sequence: CDR1 LGHDT, CDR2 YNNKEL (reference sequence). The CDR3 covers 14 residues. The CDR3, as DNA: TGTGCCAGCAGCCAAGGCGCGACCTCCTACGAGCAGTACTTC. This codes for CASSQGATSYEQYF.

The chain uses TRBV6-5 and TRBJ2-5; a possible D gene is TRBD1 (6 bases). V was clipped by 10 bases and J by 7 bases, with 16 bases between them. Germline lookup yields CDR1 MNHEY and CDR2 SVGAGI. CDR3 length: 12 residues. CDR3 sequence reads: CATSQGPWTQYF. The DNA for the CDR3 is TGTGCCACGTCCCAGGGGCCATGGACCCAGTACTTC.

This clonotype appeared many times. The CDR3 bases are TGCGCCAGCAGCTACAAACAGAGGGGCACTGAAGCTTTCTTT. This encodes CASSYKQRGTEAFF. This rearrangement joins TRBV5-1 to TRBJ1-1, with D tentatively TRBD1 (5 bases). This CDR3 is 14 amino acids long. V lost 3 bases to trimming and J lost 4 bases, with 13 bases between them. Per the germline V gene, CDR1 is SGHRS and CDR2 is YFSETQ.

The genes are TRBV2 and TRBJ2-2, with D hard to call. Trimming took off 1 base at V and 9 bases at J, with 6 bases between the two ends. The CDR3 runs to 12 residues. The germline V gene has CDR1 SNHLY and CDR2 FYNNEI. The CDR3 sequence is CASSEVGRELFF. Written as DNA, the CDR3 is TGTGCCAGCAGTGAAGTTGGGCGGGAGCTGTTTTTT.

This clonotype has ten or more counts. V and J are TRBV5-1 and TRBJ2-3, with 10 nucleotides matching TRBD2. Trimming cost V 3 bases and J 5 bases; bases outside gene matches: 12. This CDR3 is built from 17 residues. Germline CDR1 is SGHRS and CDR2 is YFSETQ. The CDR3 DNA is TGCGCCAGCAGCTCTACACCTACTAGCGGGGAAAGAGATACGCAGTATTTT. Protein product: CASSSTPTSGERDTQYF.

This clonotype was counted a few times. The CDR3 DNA reads TGCGCCAGCAGCCAAGAGGGGACAGGGCACACTGAAGCTTTCTTT. This codes for CASSQEGTGHTEAFF. The gene calls are TRBV4-3 and TRBJ1-1; TRBD1 agrees at 9 bases. Looked up from germline, CDR1 is LGHNA and CDR2 is YSLEER. The CDR3 has 15 amino acids. With V trimmed by 0 bases and J by 3 bases, 2 bases remained unmatched.